This passage covers 2 T cell receptor beta chains from one sample sequenced in a study of blood T cell repertoires in COVID-19. Sequenced by immunoSEQ multiplex PCR; TCRdb stores in-frame clones only, minus some. Of a few hundred thousand clones in the sample, about nine tenths were seen once. The sample taken for sequencing was peripheral blood. The receptors stem from a woman in her sixties with COVID-19, enrolled during active disease.

This sequence joins TRBV20-1 and TRBJ1-5; no firm D call. CDR1 and CDR2 (germline): DFQATT, SNEGSKA (reference sequence). Trimming removed 6 bases at V and 5 bases at J, with 8 bases between. The CDR3 runs to 11 residues. This chain's CDR3 is CSASPHQPQHF. In nucleotides, the CDR3 is TGCAGTGCCTCCCCCCATCAGCCCCAGCATTTT.

This clone occurred once. This chain uses TRBV7-2 with TRBJ2-1, with 8 bases matching TRBD1. CDR3 size: 14 residues. Germline values: CDR1 SGHTA, CDR2 FQGNSA. V dropped 2 bases and J dropped 10; count of bases not matched to a gene: 7. The CDR3 coding sequence is TGTGCCAGCAGCTTACAGGACAGGGCAAAGGAGCAGTTCTTC. Amino acids: CASSLQDRAKEQFF. Filled out from reference TRBV7-2 and TRBJ2-1, the complete variable domain reads GAGVSQSPSNKVTEKGKDVELRCDPISGHTALYWYRQSLGQGLEFLIYFQGNSAPDKSGLPSDRFSAERTGGSVSTLTIQRTQQEDSAVYLCASSLQDRAKEQFFGPGTRLTVL.